The clone carrying this T cell receptor (beta chain) was seen just once. The data were obtained in a study of blood T cell repertoires in COVID-19. Study summary: Sample material is recorded as cDNA or gDNA derived from T cells, B-cell-depleted T cells, or PBMCs.

Here immunoSEQ multiplex PCR was the method, and the copy in TCRdb shows in-frame clones only, minus some. The data contain some 120,000 clones, approximately 85% of them singletons. Sequencing was carried out using peripheral blood. The clonotype comes from a human donor in a cohort sampled during active COVID-19.

CDR3 in amino acids: CASSEPFTEAFF. The CDR3 nucleotides are TGTGCCAGCAGTGAACCCTTCACTGAAGCTTTCTTT. The J gene is TRBJ1-1, the V gene TRBV6-1; D remains unclear. This CDR3 has 12 amino acids. V gave up 2 bases and J gave up 4 bases, with 5 bases separating them. Germline V lookup: CDR1 MNHNS, CDR2 SASEGT.